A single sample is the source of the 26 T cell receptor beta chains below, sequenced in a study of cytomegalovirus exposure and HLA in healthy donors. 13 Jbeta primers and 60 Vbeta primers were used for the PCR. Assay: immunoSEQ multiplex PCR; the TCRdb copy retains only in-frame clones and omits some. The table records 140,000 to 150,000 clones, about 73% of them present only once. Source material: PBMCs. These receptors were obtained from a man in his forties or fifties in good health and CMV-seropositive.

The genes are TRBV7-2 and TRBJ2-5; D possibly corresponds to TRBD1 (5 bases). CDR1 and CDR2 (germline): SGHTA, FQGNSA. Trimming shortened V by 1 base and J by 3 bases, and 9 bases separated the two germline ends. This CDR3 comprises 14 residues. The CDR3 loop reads CASSLVAGKETQYF. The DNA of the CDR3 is TGTGCCAGCAGCTTAGTGGCAGGGAAAGAGACCCAGTACTTC.

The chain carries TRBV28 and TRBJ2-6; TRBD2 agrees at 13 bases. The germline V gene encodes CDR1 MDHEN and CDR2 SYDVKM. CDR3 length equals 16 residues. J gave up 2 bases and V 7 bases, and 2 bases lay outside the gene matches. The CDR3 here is CASMGTSGTGANVLTF. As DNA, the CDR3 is TGTGCCAGCATGGGGACTAGCGGGACTGGGGCCAACGTCCTGACTTTC.

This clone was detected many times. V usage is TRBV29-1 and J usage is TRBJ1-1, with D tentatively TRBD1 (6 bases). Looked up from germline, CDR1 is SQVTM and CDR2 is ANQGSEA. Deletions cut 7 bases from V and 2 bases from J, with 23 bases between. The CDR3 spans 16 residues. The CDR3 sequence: CSAVAGGQSLNTEAFF. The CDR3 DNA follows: TGCAGCGCAGTGGCGGGGGGCCAGTCTCTAAACACTGAAGCTTTCTTT.

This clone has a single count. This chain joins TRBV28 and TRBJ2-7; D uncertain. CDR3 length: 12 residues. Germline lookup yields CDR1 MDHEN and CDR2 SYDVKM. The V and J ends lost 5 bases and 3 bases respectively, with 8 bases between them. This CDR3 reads CASSTQIYEQYF. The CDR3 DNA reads TGTGCCAGCAGTACACAGATCTACGAGCAGTACTTC.

The CDR3 sequence is CASREGQWITNYGYTF. The DNA of the CDR3 is TGCGCCAGCAGGGAGGGACAGTGGATCACTAACTATGGCTACACCTTC. The V call is TRBV5-1, the J call TRBJ1-2; 7 nucleotides agree with TRBD1. Germline V lookup: CDR1 SGHRS, CDR2 YFSETQ. This CDR3 has 16 amino acids. Losses at the gene ends were 5 bases for V and 0 bases for J; bases not matched to a gene: 10.

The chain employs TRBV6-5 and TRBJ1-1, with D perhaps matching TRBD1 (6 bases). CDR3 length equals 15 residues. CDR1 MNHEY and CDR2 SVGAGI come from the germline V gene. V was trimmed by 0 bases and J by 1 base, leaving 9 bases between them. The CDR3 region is CASSYSGAANTEAFF. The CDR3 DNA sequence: TGTGCCAGCAGTTACTCGGGGGCAGCGAACACTGAAGCTTTCTTT.

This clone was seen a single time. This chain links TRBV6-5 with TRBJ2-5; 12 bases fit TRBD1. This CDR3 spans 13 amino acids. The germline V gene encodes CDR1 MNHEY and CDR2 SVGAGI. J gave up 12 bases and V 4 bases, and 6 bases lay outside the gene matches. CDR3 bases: TGTGCCAGCAGTTTAGGGACAGGGGGCGCGAAGTACTTC. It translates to CASSLGTGGAKYF.

The CDR3 spells CASSIGPRGTSYEQYF. In DNA, the CDR3 is TGTGCCAGTAGTATAGGCCCCAGGGGGACCTCCTACGAGCAGTACTTC. The J gene is TRBJ2-7, the V gene TRBV19, with 7 positions matching TRBD1. CDR3 size: 16 residues. V was pared by 1 base and J by 0 bases, with 6 bases of the junction left unmatched. Per germline, CDR1 LNHDA and CDR2 SQIVND (reference sequence).

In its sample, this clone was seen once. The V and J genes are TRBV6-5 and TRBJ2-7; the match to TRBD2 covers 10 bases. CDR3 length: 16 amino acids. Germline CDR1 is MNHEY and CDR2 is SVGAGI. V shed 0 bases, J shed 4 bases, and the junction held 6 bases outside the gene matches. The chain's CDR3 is CASSYSPGLAVYEQYF. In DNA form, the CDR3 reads TGTGCCAGCAGTTACTCCCCAGGACTAGCGGTATACGAGCAGTACTTC.

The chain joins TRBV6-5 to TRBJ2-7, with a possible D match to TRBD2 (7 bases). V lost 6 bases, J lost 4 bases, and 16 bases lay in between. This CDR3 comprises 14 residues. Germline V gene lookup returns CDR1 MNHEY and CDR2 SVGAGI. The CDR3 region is CASSSEGGVYEQYF. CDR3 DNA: TGTGCCAGCAGCTCCGAAGGGGGGGTTTACGAGCAGTACTTC.

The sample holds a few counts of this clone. CDR3 bases: TGTGCCAGCAGCGTAGCCTCTGCGGCGAGCTCCTACAATGAGCAGTTCTTC. It encodes CASSVASAASSYNEQFF. The chain carries TRBV9 and TRBJ2-1; unclear D gene. Germline CDR1 reads SGDLS; CDR2 reads YYNGEE. The V end was cut by 0 bases, the J end by 0 bases, with 13 bases between. The CDR3 extends over 17 amino acids.

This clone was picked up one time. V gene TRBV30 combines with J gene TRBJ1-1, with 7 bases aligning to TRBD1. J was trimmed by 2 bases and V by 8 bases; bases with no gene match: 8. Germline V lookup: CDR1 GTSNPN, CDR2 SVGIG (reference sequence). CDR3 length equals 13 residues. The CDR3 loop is CASFQGENTEAFF. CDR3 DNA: TGTGCCAGCTTTCAGGGGGAAAACACTGAAGCTTTCTTT.

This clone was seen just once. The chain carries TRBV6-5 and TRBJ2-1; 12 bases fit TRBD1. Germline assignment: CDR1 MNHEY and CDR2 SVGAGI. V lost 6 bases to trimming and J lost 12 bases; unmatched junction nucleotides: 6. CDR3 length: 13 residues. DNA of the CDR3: TGTGCCAGCAGGGGGACAGGGGGCCTTGGGCAGTTCTTC. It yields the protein CASRGTGGLGQFF.

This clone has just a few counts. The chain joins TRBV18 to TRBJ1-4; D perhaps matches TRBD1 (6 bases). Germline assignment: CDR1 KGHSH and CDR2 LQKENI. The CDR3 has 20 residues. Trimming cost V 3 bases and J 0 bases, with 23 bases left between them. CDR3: CASSPDRLIRGNATNEKLFF. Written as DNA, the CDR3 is TGTGCCAGCTCACCTGATCGGTTAATAAGGGGGAATGCAACTAATGAAAAACTGTTTTTT.

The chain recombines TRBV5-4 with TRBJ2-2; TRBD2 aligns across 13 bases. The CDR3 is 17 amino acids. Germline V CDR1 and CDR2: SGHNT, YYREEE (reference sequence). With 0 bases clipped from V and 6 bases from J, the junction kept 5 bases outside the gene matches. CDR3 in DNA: TGTGCCAGCAGCTTGGGGACTAGCGGGAGTGTGGCCGGGGAGCTGTTTTTT. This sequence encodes CASSLGTSGSVAGELFF.

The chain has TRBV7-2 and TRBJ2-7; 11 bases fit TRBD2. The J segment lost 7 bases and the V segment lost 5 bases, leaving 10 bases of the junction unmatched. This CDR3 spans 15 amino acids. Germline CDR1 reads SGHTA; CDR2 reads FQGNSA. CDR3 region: CASSQVAGGPGEQYF. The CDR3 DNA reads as TGTGCCAGCAGCCAAGTAGCGGGAGGGCCGGGGGAGCAGTACTTC.

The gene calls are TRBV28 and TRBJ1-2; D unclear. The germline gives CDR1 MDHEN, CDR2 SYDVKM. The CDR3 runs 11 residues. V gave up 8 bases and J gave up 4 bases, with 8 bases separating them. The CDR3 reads CASWQPYGYTF. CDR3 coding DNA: TGTGCCAGCTGGCAACCCTATGGCTACACCTTC.

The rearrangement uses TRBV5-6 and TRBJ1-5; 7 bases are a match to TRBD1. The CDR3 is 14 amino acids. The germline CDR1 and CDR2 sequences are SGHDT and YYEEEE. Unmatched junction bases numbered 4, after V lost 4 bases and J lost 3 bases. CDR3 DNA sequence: TGTGCCAGCAGCGGGGGACAGCCCAATCAGCCCCAGCATTTT. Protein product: CASSGGQPNQPQHF.

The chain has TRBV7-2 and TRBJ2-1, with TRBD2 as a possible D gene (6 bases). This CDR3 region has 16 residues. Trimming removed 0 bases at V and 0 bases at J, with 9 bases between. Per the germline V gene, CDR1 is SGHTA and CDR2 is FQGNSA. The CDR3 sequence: CASSLASSDSYNEQFF. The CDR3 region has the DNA TGTGCCAGCAGCTTAGCTTCTAGCGACTCCTACAATGAGCAGTTCTTC.

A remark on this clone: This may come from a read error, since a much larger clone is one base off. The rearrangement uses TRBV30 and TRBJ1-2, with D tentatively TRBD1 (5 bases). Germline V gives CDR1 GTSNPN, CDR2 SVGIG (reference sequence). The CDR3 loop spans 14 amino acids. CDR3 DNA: TGTGCCTGGAGTCGCTCAGGGACTAACTATGGCTACCCCTTC. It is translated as CAWSRSGTNYGYPF.

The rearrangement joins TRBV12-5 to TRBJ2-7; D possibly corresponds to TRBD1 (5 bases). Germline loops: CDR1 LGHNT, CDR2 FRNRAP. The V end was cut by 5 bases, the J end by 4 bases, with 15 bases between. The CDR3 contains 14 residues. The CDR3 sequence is CASGPFVNRYEQYF. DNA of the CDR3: TGTGCTAGTGGTCCGTTCGTAAACAGGTACGAGCAGTACTTC.

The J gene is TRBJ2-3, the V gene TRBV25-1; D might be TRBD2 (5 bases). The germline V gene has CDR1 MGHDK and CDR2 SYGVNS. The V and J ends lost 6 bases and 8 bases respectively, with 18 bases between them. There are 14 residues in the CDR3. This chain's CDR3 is CASRGVGKGGTQYF. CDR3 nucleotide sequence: TGTGCCAGCAGGGGTGTCGGGAAAGGTGGTACGCAGTATTTT. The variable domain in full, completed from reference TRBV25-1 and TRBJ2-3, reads EADIYQTPRYLVIGTGKKITLECSQTMGHDKMYWYQQDPGMELHLIHYSYGVNSTEKGDLSSESTVSRIRTEHFPLTLESARPSHTSQYLCASRGVGKGGTQYFGPGTRLTVL.

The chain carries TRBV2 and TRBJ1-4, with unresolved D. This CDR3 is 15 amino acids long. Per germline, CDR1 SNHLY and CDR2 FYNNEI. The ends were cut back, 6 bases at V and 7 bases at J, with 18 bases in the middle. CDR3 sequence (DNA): TGTGCCAGCAGGGCTAGCGGTTCAGGAGGTGAAAAACTGTTTTTT. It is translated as CASRASGSGGEKLFF.

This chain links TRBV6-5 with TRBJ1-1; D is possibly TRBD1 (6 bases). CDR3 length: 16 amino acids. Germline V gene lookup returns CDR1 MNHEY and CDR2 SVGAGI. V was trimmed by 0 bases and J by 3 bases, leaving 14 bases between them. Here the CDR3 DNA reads TGTGCCAGCAGTTACTCTCTAGGGGAGGGGGACACTGAAGCTTTCTTT. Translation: CASSYSLGEGDTEAFF.

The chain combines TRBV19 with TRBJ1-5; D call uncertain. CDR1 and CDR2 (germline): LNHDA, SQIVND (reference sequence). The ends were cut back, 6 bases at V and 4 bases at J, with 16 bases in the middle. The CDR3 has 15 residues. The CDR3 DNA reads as TGTGCCAGTAGCCGATCCGGAGGACTAAATCAGCCCCAGCATTTT. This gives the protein CASSRSGGLNQPQHF.

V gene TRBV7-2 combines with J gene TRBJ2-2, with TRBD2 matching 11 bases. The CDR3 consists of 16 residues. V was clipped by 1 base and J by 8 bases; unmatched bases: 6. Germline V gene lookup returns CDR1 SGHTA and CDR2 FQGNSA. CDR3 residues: CASSLVSGRASGELFF. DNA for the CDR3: TGTGCCAGCAGCTTAGTTAGCGGGAGGGCCTCGGGGGAGCTGTTTTTT.